This T cell receptor beta chain was identified in a study of T cell changes during pregnancy in multiple sclerosis (dated by TCRdb to between 2017 and 2020). General notes on the study: In women with multiple sclerosis, the researchers looked at how the T cell repertoire shifted as pregnancy progressed.

Receptors were amplified or captured by the immunoSEQ multiplex PCR assay. This immuneACCESS table, as held by TCRdb, lists in-frame sequences with V and J called but not all clones. Of the missing ones, under half trace to an unresolved V gene in checked studies; the others have no known cause. Counted in this sample were around 43,000 clones; nearly 90% of them appeared once. About 1.2% of the sample is taken by the ten largest. On this clone: The antigen this receptor binds is unknown. The input lacks base qualities; no much larger clone sits a single base away.

CDR1 and CDR2, looked up from the germline V gene, are ENHRY and SYGVKD. Trimming removed 6 bases from V and 2 bases from J, leaving 9 bases between the germline ends. From the cysteine up to the phenylalanine, the CDR3 has a length of 13 residues. The entry retains the CDR3 DNA only, 39 bases that are in frame from base 1. This clonotype was obtained from a female donor with multiple sclerosis, enrolled in a pregnancy study. The specimen was CD4+ T cells from peripheral blood mononuclear cells, collected in the first trimester of pregnancy. The chain employs TRBV10-3 and TRBJ2-3; matching of 5 bases hints at TRBD1 as the D gene. The CDR3 protein sequence reads: CAIRPDNTDTQYF. The DNA reads as follows: TGTGCCATCAGACCGGACAACACAGATACGCAGTATTTT.